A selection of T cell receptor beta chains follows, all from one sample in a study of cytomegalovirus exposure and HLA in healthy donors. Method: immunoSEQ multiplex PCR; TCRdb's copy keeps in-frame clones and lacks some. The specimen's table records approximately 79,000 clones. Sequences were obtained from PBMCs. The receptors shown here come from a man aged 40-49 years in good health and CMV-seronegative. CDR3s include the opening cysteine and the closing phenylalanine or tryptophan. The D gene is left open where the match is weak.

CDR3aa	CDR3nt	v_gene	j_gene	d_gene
CASSLTGQGGKLFF	TGCGCCAGCAGCCTTACGGGACAGGGCGGAAAACTGTTTTTT	TRBV5-1	TRBJ1-4	TRBD1
CASSYSTGRGQPQHF	TGTGCCAGCAGTTACTCGACGGGCAGGGGTCAGCCCCAGCATTTT	TRBV6-6	TRBJ1-5	.
CASSKDRRNTEAFF	TGTGCCAGCAGCAAAGACAGGCGGAACACTGAAGCTTTCTTT	TRBV9	TRBJ1-1	.
CAIAGSNQPQHF	TGTGCCATCGCGGGGAGCAATCAGCCCCAGCATTTT	TRBV10-3	TRBJ1-5	.
CASKTSGGIYTGELFF	TGTGCCAGCAAAACTAGCGGGGGGATTTACACCGGGGAGCTGTTTTTT	TRBV2	TRBJ2-2	TRBD2
CASSKGRGGEQYF	TGTGCCAGCAGTAAGGGTAGGGGAGGCGAGCAGTACTTC	TRBV6-5	TRBJ2-7	.
CASSLSLSRNTGELFF	TGTGCCAGCAGCCTGTCGCTATCTCGTAACACCGGGGAGCTGTTTTTT	TRBV11-3	TRBJ2-2	.
CAGSEPGSTGELFF	TGTGCCGGCAGTGAACCAGGTTCCACCGGGGAGCTGTTTTTT	TRBV6-1	TRBJ2-2	.
CASSPPGSSYNEQFF	TGTGCCAGCAGCCCGCCGGGTAGCTCCTACAATGAGCAGTTCTTC	TRBV9	TRBJ2-1	.
CASSPGEETQYF	TGCGCCAGCAGTCCTGGAGAAGAGACCCAGTACTTC	TRBV5-1	TRBJ2-5	.
CASSPPGQGRETQYF	TGTGCCAGCTCACCACCGGGACAGGGTCGGGAGACCCAGTACTTC	TRBV18	TRBJ2-5	TRBD1
CASSSRGSSYNEQFF	TGTGCCAGCAGCTCGCGGGGAAGCTCCTACAATGAGCAGTTCTTC	TRBV5-6	TRBJ2-1	.
CASSRGFVGANVLTF	TGTGCCAGCAGCCGAGGGTTTGTGGGGGCCAACGTCCTGACTTTC	TRBV7-2	TRBJ2-6	.
CASSAGVGGLEQYF	TGTGCCAGCAGTGCTGGGGTGGGGGGGCTCGAGCAGTACTTC	TRBV6-5	TRBJ2-7	.
CASSPRGFTGNTIYF	TGTGCCAGCAGCCCTCGGGGTTTTACTGGAAACACCATATATTTT	TRBV9	TRBJ1-3	.
CASEDTRVTYEQYF	TGTGCCAGTGAGGATACCAGGGTTACCTACGAGCAGTACTTC	TRBV19	TRBJ2-7	.
CSASIIDTQYF	TGCAGTGCTAGTATAATAGATACGCAGTATTTT	TRBV20-1	TRBJ2-3	.
CASSDMDSLEKETQYF	TGTGCCAGCAGCGATATGGACAGTCTGGAGAAAGAGACCCAGTACTTC	TRBV2	TRBJ2-5	.
CAWRGRLSSKNIQYF	TGTGCCTGGAGGGGGAGACTCTCTTCCAAAAACATTCAGTACTTC	TRBV30	TRBJ2-4	.
CASNRGRQYSLQETQYF	TGTGCCAGCAACAGGGGGCGTCAATACTCTCTCCAAGAGACCCAGTACTTC	TRBV7-2	TRBJ2-5	TRBD1
CASSSFRGSYNEQFF	TGTGCCAGCAGCTCCTTTAGAGGGTCCTACAATGAGCAGTTCTTC	TRBV7-2	TRBJ2-1	.
CATSRGRVSEQYF	TGTGCCACCAGCAGGGGCAGGGTTTCCGAGCAGTACTTC	TRBV15	TRBJ2-7	.
CASSLERSGYTF	TGTGCCAGCAGCTTAGAGAGGAGTGGCTACACCTTC	TRBV7-9	TRBJ1-2	.
CASSLSGDTEAFF	TGTGCCAGCAGCTTATCCGGGGACACTGAAGCTTTCTTT	TRBV11-2	TRBJ1-1	.
CSVAGGQGNTGELFF	TGCAGCGTTGCCGGGGGACAGGGCAACACCGGGGAGCTGTTTTTT	TRBV29-1	TRBJ2-2	TRBD1
CASSPVGAGGNSPLHF	TGTGCCAGTAGTCCGGTCGGCGCAGGGGGAAATTCACCCCTCCACTTT	TRBV19	TRBJ1-6	TRBD1
CAIGGQYNFSGANVLTF	TGTGCCATCGGTGGGCAGTACAATTTCTCTGGGGCCAACGTCCTGACTTTC	TRBV10-3	TRBJ2-6	.
CASSRNWDRGEQYF	TGTGCCAGCAGTCGAAATTGGGACAGGGGCGAGCAGTACTTC	TRBV6-5	TRBJ2-7	TRBD1
CASSEFGTGNGYTF	TGTGCCAGCAGCGAGTTCGGGACAGGGAATGGCTACACCTTC	TRBV7-2	TRBJ1-2	TRBD1
CAWSASSVQYF	TGTGCCTGGAGTGCCTCTAGCGTTCAGTACTTC	TRBV30	TRBJ2-4	.
CASSLDRGNYEQYF	TGTGCCAGCAGCCTGGACAGGGGAAACTACGAGCAGTACTTC	TRBV6-5	TRBJ2-7	TRBD1
CASSQAGGGSWDTQYF	TGCGCCAGCAGCCAAGCAGGGGGCGGGAGTTGGGATACGCAGTATTTT	TRBV4-3	TRBJ2-3	.
CASSIWRGQGAYEQYF	TGTGCCAGCAGCATTTGGCGGGGACAGGGAGCTTACGAGCAGTACTTC	TRBV7-8	TRBJ2-7	TRBD1
CASSLVRAYEQYF	TGTGCCAGCAGCTTGGTACGGGCCTACGAGCAGTACTTC	TRBV5-6	TRBJ2-7	.
CASSETASTDTQYF	TGTGCCAGCAGTGAGACAGCTAGCACAGATACGCAGTATTTT	TRBV6-1	TRBJ2-3	.
CAWSPGWGLAGSQETQYF	TGTGCCTGGAGTCCGGGCTGGGGACTAGCGGGATCGCAAGAGACCCAGTACTTC	TRBV30	TRBJ2-5	TRBD2
CASSGTVNYGYTF	TGTGCCAGCAGTGGGACAGTAAACTATGGCTACACCTTC	TRBV28	TRBJ1-2	TRBD1
CASSEAQGVGNTIYF	TGTGCCAGCAGTGAAGCCCAGGGGGTCGGAAACACCATATATTTT	TRBV6-1	TRBJ1-3	TRBD1
CASSFFRDQGDDQPQHF	TGTGCCAGCAGTTTCTTCCGGGACCAGGGGGACGACCAGCCCCAGCATTTT	TRBV27	TRBJ1-5	TRBD1
CASSPYRLAGVKETQYF	TGTGCCAGCAGCCCCTATCGACTAGCGGGAGTGAAGGAGACCCAGTACTTC	TRBV7-6	TRBJ2-5	TRBD2
CASSGLGPQETQYF	TGCGCCAGCAGCGGCTTGGGCCCCCAAGAGACCCAGTACTTC	TRBV10-2	TRBJ2-5	.
CATTGSSGNTIYF	TGTGCCACTACAGGGAGTTCTGGAAACACCATATATTTT	TRBV10-3	TRBJ1-3	.
CASRGAGGDTDTQYF	TGTGCCAGCAGGGGAGCGGGAGGGGACACAGATACGCAGTATTTT	TRBV7-6	TRBJ2-3	TRBD2
CASSLAAGTGNSLFF	TGTGCCAGCAGCTTAGCGGCCGGGACAGGGAATTCACTGTTTTTT	TRBV7-9	TRBJ1-4	TRBD1